The sequence of this TCR beta chain was determined in a study of blood T cell repertoires in COVID-19. In the study overall: The United States, Italy and Spain provided the acute and convalescent COVID-19 samples.

Per the germline V gene, CDR1 is SNHLY and CDR2 is FYNNEI. CDR3 length equals 15 residues. The trim removed 4 bases at V and 4 bases at J, leaving 7 bases unmatched. In the study's own analysis: Nucleated cell counts were estimated from reference gene primer amplification. Clones were read by immunoSEQ multiplex PCR, and TCRdb kept only the in-frame ones, dropping some. The V and J calls and clone size come from that table; D and trimming were worked out from the DNA. The sample has 150,000 or so clones; over 75% are singletons. The chain employs TRBV2 and TRBJ2-7; TRBD2 agrees at 10 bases. This receptor was identified in a human donor in a cohort sampled during active COVID-19. The sequencing sample was made of peripheral blood. The CDR3 loop reads CASSGSAGGPYEQYF. The CDR3 region has the DNA TGTGCCAGCAGTGGGTCAGCGGGAGGGCCGTACGAGCAGTACTTC.